This T cell receptor beta chain was identified in a study of early T cells in non-severe SARS-CoV-2 infection. TCRdb re-called the 5' RACE reads through MiXCR, storing one row per CDR3 protein. The repertoire consists of some 77,000 distinct CDR3 sequences, with around 13% occurring once and the leading ten covering 1.1%. The V end lost 4 bases, the J end lost 3 bases, and 12 bases lay between the germline ends. CDR3 length: 14 residues. The V gene's germline CDR1 is SGHNT and CDR2 YYREEE (reference sequence). This clonotype was picked up a small number of times. Specimen: whole blood. J is TRBJ2-3 and V is TRBV5-4, with TRBD1 as a possible D gene (5 bases). The sequence was obtained from an adult who was a healthcare worker with PCR-confirmed SARS-CoV-2 infection or an uninfected control (not recorded which). The CDR3 sequence is CASSLPQGTDTQYF. The CDR3 DNA follows: TGTGCCAGCAGCCTACCGCAGGGTACAGATACGCAGTATTTT.